These T cell receptor beta chains were read from a single sample in a study of naive and memory T cell subsets. TCRdb called the UMI-ligation and nested PCR reads again in MiXCR, with one record for every CDR3 protein. This table has around 100,000 distinct CDR3 sequences, approximately 15% appearing once. Material: naive CD8+ T cells from blood. The receptor set was obtained from a human donor in good health. The CDR3 runs from the conserved cysteine through the conserved F or W. Fields, in order: CDR3 DNA, CDR3 protein, D gene, J gene, V gene, clone size. A D gene is named only where the DNA matches it firmly. Some rows mark clone size as missing; the rest say once, few, many or name a class of expanded clone.

DNA: TGTGCCAGCAGCGTCTCGGACATGTCAGGAACAGATACGCAGTATTTT
CDR3: CASSVSDMSGTDTQYF
D: .
J: TRBJ2-3
V: TRBV9
size: .

DNA: TGTGCCACCCTGTACGACTACGAGCAGTACTTC
CDR3: CATLYDYEQYF
D: .
J: TRBJ2-7
V: TRBV28
size: once

DNA: TGTGCCAGCAGCCGAAGGACAGGAGAAGAGACCCAGTACTTC
CDR3: CASSRRTGEETQYF
D: TRBD1
J: TRBJ2-5
V: TRBV7-9
size: many

DNA: TGTGCCAGCAGCCAAGAGCAGGGCCTACGGATCGGAGTGACGTACTTC
CDR3: CASSQEQGLRIGVTYF
D: .
J: TRBJ2-7
V: TRBV3-1
size: few

DNA: TGTGCCACCAGCAGAGGACAGGCGTCCTACAATGAGCAGTTCTTC
CDR3: CATSRGQASYNEQFF
D: .
J: TRBJ2-1
V: TRBV15
size: .

DNA: TGTGCCAGCAGCAATGGGGACAGGGCAGGGGGAGGGCCCGATGAGCAGTTCTTC
CDR3: CASSNGDRAGGGPDEQFF
D: .
J: TRBJ2-1
V: TRBV21-1
size: many

DNA: TGTGCCAGCAGTTTAGGGGCAGTAGAGTATGGCTACACCTTC
CDR3: CASSLGAVEYGYTF
D: .
J: TRBJ1-2
V: TRBV12-3/TRBV12-4
size: .

DNA: TGCGCCAGCAGCCAAGAACGGGACGGGGAGCTGTTTTTT
CDR3: CASSQERDGELFF
D: .
J: TRBJ2-2
V: TRBV4-3
size: many

DNA: TGTGCCAGCAGTCCCGGACAGGGGTCCTCCTATAATTCACCCCTCCACTTT
CDR3: CASSPGQGSSYNSPLHF
D: TRBD1
J: TRBJ1-6
V: TRBV28
size: few

DNA: TGCAGTGCTAGAGACGGGGACGAGCAGTACTTC
CDR3: CSARDGDEQYF
D: .
J: TRBJ2-7
V: TRBV20-1
size: .